The 22 T cell receptor beta chains below come from one sample, sequenced in a study of cytomegalovirus exposure and HLA in healthy donors. Use of 60 Vbeta and 13 Jbeta primers characterized the PCR. Data came from immunoSEQ multiplex PCR; TCRdb stores just in-frame clones and leaves some out. The sample yields some 170,000 clones, about 79% seen once. The sequencing input was PBMCs. The source of these receptors is a man aged 35-49 years in good health and CMV-seropositive.

This sequence joins TRBV7-8 and TRBJ2-1, with TRBD2 as a possible D gene (6 bases). Germline CDR1 and CDR2: SGHVS and FQNEAQ. Trimming left V 0 bases short and J 0 bases short, with 12 bases between. This CDR3 has 17 amino acids. CDR3 DNA sequence: TGTGCCAGCAGCTTAGCGGGGGGTTCCATCTCCTACAATGAGCAGTTCTTC. This translates into CASSLAGGSISYNEQFF. Filled out from reference TRBV7-8 and TRBJ2-1, the complete variable domain reads GAGVSQSPRYKVAKRGQDVALRCDPISGHVSLFWYQQALGQGPEFLTYFQNEAQLDKSGLPSDRFFAERPEGSVSTLKIQRTQQEDSAVYLCASSLAGGSISYNEQFFGPGTRLTVL.

This clone appeared a single time. The chain combines TRBV5-1 with TRBJ2-3, with D possibly TRBD2 on 5 matching bases. The germline V and J ends were trimmed by 1 base and 0 bases, with 12 bases remaining between them. Per germline, CDR1 SGHRS and CDR2 YFSETQ. There are 16 residues in the CDR3. CDR3 DNA sequence: TGCGCCAGCAGCTTGAAGCGGTTAGATAGCACAGATACGCAGTATTTT. It yields the protein CASSLKRLDSTDTQYF.

This sequence joins TRBV29-1 and TRBJ2-5, with D perhaps matching TRBD1 (6 bases). Trimming pared 4 bases from V and 5 bases from J, leaving 11 bases between. Germline CDR1 is SQVTM and CDR2 is ANQGSEA. The CDR3 covers 12 residues. The CDR3 DNA reads as TGCAGCGTTGGTGGCCAGGGGGAGACCCAGTACTTC. Its translation is CSVGGQGETQYF.

This chain links TRBV9 with TRBJ1-2; 9 positions match TRBD1. V was pared by 4 bases and J by 5 bases, with 6 bases of the junction left unmatched. The CDR3 sequence is 14 residues long. Germline loops: CDR1 SGDLS, CDR2 YYNGEE. This chain's CDR3 is CASSPQDRGYGYTF. The CDR3 bases are TGTGCCAGCAGCCCCCAGGACAGGGGTTATGGCTACACCTTC.

V usage is TRBV5-4 and J usage is TRBJ2-6; unclear D gene. V was trimmed by 5 bases and J by 1 base, leaving 7 bases between them. The CDR3 totals 14 residues. From germline, CDR1 is SGHNT and CDR2 YYREEE (reference sequence). CDR3 region: CASSSQSGANVLTF. In DNA form, the CDR3 reads TGTGCCAGCAGTTCCCAGTCTGGGGCCAACGTCCTGACTTTC.

This CDR3 reads CASSRSREGKDTQYF. The CDR3, as DNA: TGTGCCAGCAGTCGGAGCAGGGAGGGGAAAGATACGCAGTATTTT. The V call is TRBV7-2, the J call TRBJ2-3; TRBD2 matches at 7 bases. CDR3 size: 15 residues. Per the germline V gene, CDR1 is SGHTA and CDR2 is FQGNSA. The J segment lost 5 bases and the V segment lost 6 bases, leaving 11 bases of the junction unmatched.

The rearrangement uses TRBV7-9 and TRBJ2-1; 14 bases fit TRBD2. CDR3 length equals 15 residues. The germline V gene encodes CDR1 SEHNR and CDR2 FQNEAQ (reference sequence). Losses at the gene ends were 8 bases for V and 8 bases for J; bases not matched to a gene: 8. The CDR3 DNA reads TGTGCCAGCCGACTAGCGGGAGGGCAGGGGCATGAGCAGTTCTTC. This codes for CASRLAGGQGHEQFF.

The chain has TRBV30 and TRBJ1-1; 8 nucleotides match TRBD1. Germline V gene data show CDR1 as GTSNPN and CDR2 as SVGIG (reference sequence). V was clipped by 4 bases and J by 1 base; unmatched bases: 8. This CDR3 has 15 amino acids. For the CDR3, the DNA is TGTGCCTGGAAGCTCGAGCAGGGGGCGAACACTGAAGCTTTCTTT. It specifies CAWKLEQGANTEAFF.

The chain links TRBV27 to TRBJ2-5; D possibly corresponds to TRBD1 (7 bases). This CDR3 is built from 15 residues. V gave up 6 bases and J gave up 1 base, with 15 bases separating them. Germline V gene sequence: CDR1 MNHEY, CDR2 SMNVEV (reference sequence). DNA for the CDR3: TGTGCCAGCAGGCAGGCGGGACAGATCCAAGAGACCCAGTACTTC. Protein product: CASRQAGQIQETQYF.

This chain connects TRBV10-1 to TRBJ2-3; 8 bases fit TRBD1. Germline V CDR1 and CDR2: WNHNN, SYGVQD (reference sequence). The CDR3 consists of 15 residues. J lost 0 bases, V lost 5 bases, and 4 bases had no gene match. As DNA, the CDR3 is TGCGCCAGCAGTCTCGGGACAGGTAGCACAGATACGCAGTATTTT. It encodes CASSLGTGSTDTQYF.

This chain joins TRBV5-1 and TRBJ2-7; 12 bases map to TRBD1. V lost 4 bases, J lost 6 bases, and 11 bases stayed unmatched. The germline gives CDR1 SGHRS, CDR2 YFSETQ. This CDR3 spans 16 amino acids. CDR3 region: CASSPVLGQGASEQYF. The DNA of the CDR3 is TGCGCCAGCAGCCCGGTTCTGGGACAGGGGGCAAGCGAGCAGTACTTC.

The chain joins TRBV5-1 to TRBJ2-2; 7 bases align to TRBD1. Trimming took 1 base from V and 6 from J; bases not matched to a gene: 9. The V gene's germline CDR1 is SGHRS and CDR2 YFSETQ. The CDR3 has 16 amino acids. The DNA for the CDR3 is TGCGCCAGCAGCTTGACTCCAGGGGGTAATCCCGGGGAGCTGTTTTTT. It yields the protein CASSLTPGGNPGELFF.

V gene TRBV18 combines with J gene TRBJ2-6; 7 bases are shared with TRBD1. This CDR3 contains 16 residues. Germline loops: CDR1 KGHSH, CDR2 LQKENI. Germline trimming cut 5 bases from V and 0 bases from J; bases unmatched to any gene: 4. In DNA form, the CDR3 reads TGTGCCAGCTCAGGGGACAGTGCCTCTGGGGCCAACGTCCTGACTTTC. It yields the protein CASSGDSASGANVLTF.

The chain recombines TRBV19 with TRBJ2-3; 8 bases line up with TRBD2. This CDR3 is built from 13 residues. CDR1 is LNHDA and CDR2 is SQIVND in the germline V gene (reference sequence). The J segment lost 1 base and the V segment lost 9 bases, leaving 3 bases of the junction unmatched. For the CDR3, the DNA is TGTGCCAGCAGCGGGAGCGGCACAGATACGCAGTATTTT. Its protein product is CASSGSGTDTQYF.

CDR3 DNA sequence: TGTGCCAGCAGCCCCCGACATTACCAAGAGACCCAGTACTTC. Encoded protein: CASSPRHYQETQYF. V gene TRBV11-2 combines with J gene TRBJ2-5; the D is unclear. V lost 5 bases and J lost 0, with 10 bases in between. This CDR3 comprises 14 residues. Looked up from germline, CDR1 is SGHAT and CDR2 is FQNNGV.

The chain carries TRBV6-5 and TRBJ2-1, with D possibly TRBD1 on 6 matching bases. The CDR3 is made up of 15 amino acids. Germline CDR1 is MNHEY and CDR2 is SVGAGI. V lost 3 bases to trimming and J lost 4 bases, with 13 bases between them. DNA for the CDR3: TGTGCCAGCAGTTATGGGACACCCATGTACAATGAGCAGTTCTTC. The encoded protein is CASSYGTPMYNEQFF.

The DNA of the CDR3 is TGTGCCAGCAGCACGATAGAGAACCGCCGGCAGTACTTC. Amino acids: CASSTIENRRQYF. This sequence joins TRBV28 and TRBJ2-7, with D unresolved. The CDR3 extends over 13 amino acids. V was cut by 6 bases and J by 9 bases, with 18 bases left in between. Germline V lookup: CDR1 MDHEN, CDR2 SYDVKM.

The chain couples TRBV21-1 to TRBJ2-2; the table's D gene call, TRBD2, was not cross checked with the DNA. TRBV21-1 is deemed a pseudogene. The CDR3 contains 18 residues. The DNA for the CDR3 is TGTGCCAGCAGCAAAGGCGCCAGCGGGGCCCCCGTGACCGGGGAGCTGTTTTTT. It encodes CASSKGASGAPVTGELFF.

This chain uses TRBV7-8 with TRBJ1-2; no clear D. The CDR3 is 16 residues long. The V gene's germline CDR1 is SGHVS and CDR2 FQNEAQ. Trimming cost V 5 bases and J 8 bases, with 24 bases left between them. The CDR3 nucleotides are TGTGCCAGCAGCCCCCAGGCAGGCCCCACCCCGGGGGGCTACACCTTC. Its translation is CASSPQAGPTPGGYTF.

This chain uses TRBV19 with TRBJ1-2; D is possibly TRBD1 (5 bases). Trimming removed 8 bases from V and 0 bases from J, with 16 bases in between. The CDR3 runs 15 residues. CDR1 LNHDA and CDR2 SQIVND come from the germline V gene (reference sequence). The DNA for the CDR3 is TGTGCCAGTTCAACTGGGGCAGCTGCTAACTATGGCTACACCTTC. As protein: CASSTGAAANYGYTF.

This chain links TRBV5-1 with TRBJ1-6; no firm D call. V was clipped by 0 bases and J by 8 bases, with 12 bases between them. This CDR3 has 15 amino acids. Germline V gives CDR1 SGHRS, CDR2 YFSETQ. Written as DNA, the CDR3 is TGCGCCAGCAGCTTGGTCCCCGGGAGCGATTCACCCCTCCACTTT. Its translation: CASSLVPGSDSPLHF.

This clone occurred once. The CDR3 spells CASSSPQTGIGEKLFF. The CDR3 DNA follows: TGTGCCAGCAGTTCCCCCCAAACAGGGATTGGTGAAAAACTGTTTTTT. The V call is TRBV28, the J call TRBJ1-4, with D possibly matching TRBD1 (6 bases). The ends were cut back, 4 bases at V and 7 bases at J, with 19 bases in the middle. The CDR3 totals 16 residues. Germline assignment: CDR1 MDHEN and CDR2 SYDVKM.